The 26 T cell receptor beta chains reported below all come from one sample, sequenced in a study of T cell responses to AZD1222 COVID-19 vaccine. TCRdb keeps only in-frame clones here, not all; method: immunoSEQ multiplex PCR. This sample has 150,000 to 200,000 clones; almost 90% occur once, and the top ten carry around 10%. The sample consisted of peripheral blood, taken 28 days after the second AZD1222 dose. These receptors all come from an adult who received the AZD1222 COVID-19 vaccine.

The chain joins TRBV12-5 to TRBJ1-1, with no clear D. The CDR3 loop spans 14 amino acids. Trimming took off 6 bases at V and 0 bases at J, with 11 bases between the two ends. Germline CDR1 reads LGHNT; CDR2 reads FRNRAP. CDR3 nucleotide sequence: TGTGCTAGTGGACCTGGGAGGATGAACACTGAAGCTTTCTTT. Its protein product is CASGPGRMNTEAFF.

The chain combines TRBV6-5 with TRBJ1-1, with D unresolved. Trimming removed 6 bases from V and 10 bases from J, with 12 bases in between. Looked up from germline, CDR1 is MNHEY and CDR2 is SVGAGI. CDR3 length: 11 amino acids. The CDR3 DNA sequence: TGTGCCAGCAGGGGCTCTTTGAGAGCTTTCTTT. As protein: CASRGSLRAFF.

J is TRBJ1-2 and V is TRBV7-3; TRBD1 matches at 10 bases. The V gene's germline CDR1 is SGHTA and CDR2 FQGTGA. V was pared by 2 bases and J by 8 bases, with 2 bases of the junction left unmatched. The CDR3 is 13 residues long. The CDR3 bases are TGTGCCAGCAGCTTAGACAGGGGGCTGGGCTACACCTTC. Protein sequence: CASSLDRGLGYTF. The full variable domain, rest sourced from reference TRBV7-3 and TRBJ1-2, is GAGVSQTPSNKVTEKGKYVELRCDPISGHTALYWYRQSLGQGPEFLIYFQGTGAADDSGLPNDRFFAVRPEGSVSTLKIQRTERGDSAVYLCASSLDRGLGYTFGSGTRLTVV.

This clone was detected once. The chain combines TRBV4-1 with TRBJ2-7, with a weak D call TRBD1 (5 bases). Trimming pared 0 bases from V and 4 bases from J, leaving 13 bases between. The germline V gene encodes CDR1 MGHRA and CDR2 YSYEKL. The CDR3 has 15 amino acids. The DNA of the CDR3 is TGCGCCAGCAGCCAAGAGCCCCAGGGTCTGTACGAGCAGTACTTC. Protein product: CASSQEPQGLYEQYF.

The chain employs TRBV19 and TRBJ1-1; no clear D gene. Germline V gene lookup returns CDR1 LNHDA and CDR2 SQIVND (reference sequence). V was cut by 4 bases and J by 0 bases, with 6 bases left in between. The CDR3 is made up of 13 amino acids. The CDR3 region is CASSTGVNTEAFF. The CDR3 DNA sequence: TGTGCCAGTAGTACTGGGGTGAACACTGAAGCTTTCTTT.

The chain recombines TRBV6-2 or TRBV6-3 with TRBJ2-3; D may be TRBD1 or TRBD2 (5 bases each). With 2 bases removed from V and 4 bases from J, the gap between germline ends came to 7 bases. Germline loops: CDR1 MNHEY, CDR2 SVGEGT. The CDR3 runs to 13 residues. CDR3: CASSYGGSDTQYF. The CDR3 region has the DNA TGTGCCAGCAGTTACGGGGGATCAGATACGCAGTATTTT.

V gene TRBV6-5 combines with J gene TRBJ2-7; TRBD1 matches 9 bases. Germline lookup yields CDR1 MNHEY and CDR2 SVGAGI. J lost 2 bases, V lost 4 bases, and 3 bases had no gene match. This CDR3 spans 14 amino acids. The CDR3, as DNA: TGTGCCAGCAGTTCAGGGACAGGGCCCTACGAGCAGTACTTC. It translates to CASSSGTGPYEQYF.

This chain uses TRBV3-1 (or the pseudogene TRBV3-2) with TRBJ1-3; D not certain. V lost 1 base, J lost 1 base, and 5 bases lay in between. CDR1 and CDR2 (germline): LGHDT, YNNKEL (reference sequence). This CDR3 region has 14 residues. The CDR3 sequence: CASSQGGSGNTIYF. The CDR3 DNA reads as TGTGCCAGCAGCCAAGGAGGGTCTGGAAACACCATATATTTT.

V usage is TRBV5-6 and J usage is TRBJ1-5; a possible D gene is TRBD1 (6 bases). This CDR3 comprises 15 residues. CDR1 is SGHDT and CDR2 is YYEEEE in the germline V gene. Trimming took 4 bases from V and 3 from J, leaving 14 bases between them. The CDR3 loop reads CASSVTTGSNQPQHF. CDR3 DNA sequence: TGTGCCAGCAGCGTTACTACAGGGTCCAATCAGCCCCAGCATTTT.

The rearrangement links TRBV6-1 to TRBJ1-1; D remains unclear. Trimming removed 2 bases at V and 4 bases at J, with 14 bases between. Germline V gene lookup returns CDR1 MNHNS and CDR2 SASEGT. The CDR3 has 15 amino acids. CDR3 residues: CASSEPDGRSTEAFF. In nucleotides, the CDR3 is TGTGCCAGCAGTGAACCCGATGGGAGGTCCACTGAAGCTTTCTTT.

V gene TRBV5-5 combines with J gene TRBJ2-2; 7 nucleotides line up with TRBD1. CDR1 and CDR2 (germline): SGHKS, YYEKEE (reference sequence). With V trimmed by 3 bases and J by 1 base, 6 bases remained unmatched. The CDR3 is made up of 16 amino acids. CDR3 bases: TGTGCCAGCAGCTCTGTAAGGGGGCGGAACACCGGGGAGCTGTTTTTT. Its translation: CASSSVRGRNTGELFF.

This clone was seen a single time. The chain recombines TRBV29-1 with TRBJ2-2; the D gene is possibly TRBD2 (6 bases). The CDR3 consists of 15 residues. V lost 1 base and J lost 5, with 14 bases in between. Germline CDR1 is SQVTM and CDR2 is ANQGSEA. In nucleotides, the CDR3 is TGCAGCGTTGAAGCCCCGACTAGTTCAACCGGGGAGCTGTTTTTT. It specifies CSVEAPTSSTGELFF.

The chain combines TRBV5-1 with TRBJ1-4; D might be TRBD1 (5 bases). V lost 0 bases, J lost 0 bases, and 6 bases lay in between. Germline V gene sequence: CDR1 SGHRS, CDR2 YFSETQ. CDR3 size: 15 residues. The CDR3 here is CASSLGGATNEKLFF. CDR3 coding DNA: TGCGCCAGCAGCTTGGGAGGGGCAACTAATGAAAAACTGTTTTTT. The variable domain in full, completed from reference TRBV5-1 and TRBJ1-4, reads KAGVTQTPRYLIKTRGQQVTLSCSPISGHRSVSWYQQTPGQGLQFLFEYFSETQRNKGNFPGRFSGRQFSNSRSEMNVSTLELGDSALYLCASSLGGATNEKLFFGSGTQLSVL.

This rearrangement joins TRBV7-2 to TRBJ1-1; D not certain. The CDR3 consists of 15 residues. Germline V lookup: CDR1 SGHTA, CDR2 FQGNSA. The V end lost 6 bases, the J end lost 4 bases, and 18 bases lay between the germline ends. CDR3 sequence (DNA): TGTGCCAGCAGTTGGAAACTTCTTATGGGCACTGAAGCTTTCTTT. Translated: CASSWKLLMGTEAFF.

This clone was seen only a few times. The chain recombines TRBV11-2 with TRBJ2-1, with D possibly being TRBD1 (5 bases). This CDR3 comprises 14 residues. The V end was cut by 6 bases, the J end by 8 bases, with 17 bases between. Germline V gene data show CDR1 as SGHAT and CDR2 as FQNNGV. The CDR3 bases are TGTGCCAGCAGGTGGACACTCCTTGTGGATGAGCAGTTCTTC. Translating it yields CASRWTLLVDEQFF.

The rearrangement uses TRBV15 and TRBJ2-6; 7 nucleotides agree with TRBD1. The germline CDR1 and CDR2 sequences are LNHNV and YYDKDF (reference sequence). After removal of 5 bases from V and 2 bases from J, the junction contained 9 bases not matched to a gene. This CDR3 region has 17 residues. CDR3 sequence: CATSGRQGEAGANVLTF. The DNA of the CDR3 is TGTGCCACCAGCGGAAGACAGGGAGAGGCTGGGGCCAACGTCCTGACTTTC. The full variable domain, in which reference TRBV15 and TRBJ2-6 provide the parts outside the CDR3, is DAMVIQNPRYQVTQFGKPVTLSCSQTLNHNVMYWYQQKSSQAPKLLFHYYDKDFNNEADTPDNFQSRRPNTSFCFLDIRSPGLGDTAMYLCATSGRQGEAGANVLTFGAGSRLTVL.

The J gene is TRBJ1-4, the V gene TRBV2; TRBD1 aligns across 9 bases. CDR3 length: 14 amino acids. Germline V gives CDR1 SNHLY, CDR2 FYNNEI. V lost 6 bases to trimming and J lost 8 bases; unmatched junction nucleotides: 7. CDR3 region: CASRMGQGEEKLFF. CDR3 coding DNA: TGTGCCAGCAGGATGGGACAGGGTGAGGAAAAACTGTTTTTT. Looking up the rest from reference TRBV2 and TRBJ1-4 gives the full variable domain: EPEVTQTPSHQVTQMGQEVILRCVPISNHLYFYWYRQILGQKVEFLVSFYNNEISEKSEIFDDQFSVERPDGSNFTLKIRSTKLEDSAMYFCASRMGQGEEKLFFGSGTQLSVL.

V and J are TRBV29-1 and TRBJ1-2, with D maybe TRBD1 (6 bases). Germline V gene sequence: CDR1 SQVTM, CDR2 ANQGSEA. V was pared by 1 base and J by 0 bases, with 9 bases between. The CDR3 is 14 residues long. The CDR3 DNA follows: TGCAGCGTTGAAGGGACAGCTCCTAACTATGGCTACACCTTC. Encoded protein: CSVEGTAPNYGYTF.

The V and J genes are TRBV5-1 and TRBJ2-1; D is undetermined. V was shortened by 0 bases and J by 8 bases, with 12 bases between the two germline ends. Germline V gives CDR1 SGHRS, CDR2 YFSETQ. The CDR3 extends over 14 amino acids. The CDR3 region is CASSLGLNVHEQFF. As DNA, the CDR3 is TGCGCCAGCAGCTTGGGACTCAACGTCCATGAGCAGTTCTTC. The full variable domain, its missing parts supplied by reference TRBV5-1 and TRBJ2-1, is KAGVTQTPRYLIKTRGQQVTLSCSPISGHRSVSWYQQTPGQGLQFLFEYFSETQRNKGNFPGRFSGRQFSNSRSEMNVSTLELGDSALYLCASSLGLNVHEQFFGPGTRLTVL.

V usage is TRBV12-3 or TRBV12-4 and J usage is TRBJ1-1; D is ambiguous. Trimming took 6 bases from V and 1 from J, leaving 6 bases between them. The CDR3 is 12 amino acids. The CDR3 nucleotides are TGTGCCAGCAGCAAGGGGAACACTGAAGCTTTCTTT. Its translation: CASSKGNTEAFF.

The rearrangement links TRBV10-3 to TRBJ2-3; 12 bases match TRBD2. The CDR3 sequence is 14 residues long. With 10 bases clipped from V and 5 bases from J, the junction kept 7 bases outside the gene matches. CDR1 is ENHRY and CDR2 is SYGVKD in the germline V gene. The CDR3 reads CATGPGLAGDTQYF. The CDR3 region has the DNA TGTGCCACCGGCCCGGGACTAGCGGGAGATACGCAGTATTTT.

The chain carries TRBV29-1 and TRBJ2-3; D possibly matches TRBD1 or TRBD2 (6 bases each). The CDR3 contains 15 residues. CDR1 and CDR2 from the germline V gene are SQVTM and ANQGSEA. Trimming took 6 bases from V and 0 from J, leaving 16 bases between them. The CDR3 loop is CSVGAYGSSTDTQYF. As DNA, the CDR3 is TGCAGCGTGGGGGCTTACGGGAGTAGCACAGATACGCAGTATTTT.

This clone was seen a few times. This chain uses TRBV5-4 with TRBJ2-5; weak D call: TRBD1 (6 bases). CDR1 and CDR2 from the germline V gene are SGHNT and YYREEE (reference sequence). This CDR3 is built from 14 residues. V lost 4 bases, J lost 5 bases, and 15 bases lay in between. The CDR3 region has the DNA TGTGCCAGCAGCCCAATAGGGGGTGGGGAGACCCAGTACTTC. Its protein is CASSPIGGGETQYF.

This rearrangement joins TRBV3-1 (or the pseudogene TRBV3-2) to TRBJ2-1; TRBD2 agrees at 13 bases. The germline CDR1 and CDR2 sequences are LGHDT and YNNKEL (reference sequence). The CDR3 consists of 15 residues. J was trimmed by 8 bases and V by 1 base; bases with no gene match: 2. The CDR3 bases are TGTGCCAGCAGCCAAGGACTAGCGGGGGGATATGAGCAGTTCTTC. Its translation: CASSQGLAGGYEQFF.

The genes are TRBV12-3 or TRBV12-4 and TRBJ2-4, with D possibly matching TRBD1 (5 bases). V lost 2 bases, J lost 6 bases, and 8 bases lay in between. There are 13 residues in the CDR3. CDR3: CASSLLGRNIQYF. CDR3 DNA: TGTGCCAGCAGTTTATTGGGGCGAAACATTCAGTACTTC.

By its share, this clone is medium-sized (0.01 to 0.1%). This chain links TRBV9 with TRBJ1-4, with D perhaps matching TRBD1 (6 bases). CDR3 length: 15 residues. V lost 6 bases to trimming and J lost 5 bases, with 17 bases between them. Germline assignment: CDR1 SGDLS and CDR2 YYNGEE. Here the CDR3 reads CASTRGGSGNEKLFF. CDR3 DNA: TGTGCCAGCACCCGTGGGGGCAGCGGAAATGAAAAACTGTTTTTT.